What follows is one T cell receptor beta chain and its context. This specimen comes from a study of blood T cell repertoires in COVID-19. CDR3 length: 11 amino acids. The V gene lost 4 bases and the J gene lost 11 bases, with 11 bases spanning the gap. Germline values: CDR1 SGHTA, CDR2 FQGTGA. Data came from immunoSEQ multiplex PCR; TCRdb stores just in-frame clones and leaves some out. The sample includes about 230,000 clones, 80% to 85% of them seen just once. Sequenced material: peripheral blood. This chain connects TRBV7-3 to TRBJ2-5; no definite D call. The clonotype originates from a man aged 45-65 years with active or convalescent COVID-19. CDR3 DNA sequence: TGTGCCAGCAGCTCTCGACTTGTGCAGTACTTC. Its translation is CASSSRLVQYF.